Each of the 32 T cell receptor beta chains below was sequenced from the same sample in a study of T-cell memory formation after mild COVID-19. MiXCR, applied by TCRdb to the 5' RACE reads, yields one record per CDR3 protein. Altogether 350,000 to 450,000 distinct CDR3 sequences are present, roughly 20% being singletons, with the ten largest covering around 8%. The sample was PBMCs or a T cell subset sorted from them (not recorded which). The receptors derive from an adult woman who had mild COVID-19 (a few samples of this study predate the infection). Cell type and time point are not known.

This CDR3 is CSASGIIDNEQFF. The CDR3 DNA is TGCAGTGCTAGCGGGATTATCGACAATGAGCAGTTCTTC. The genes are TRBV20-1 and TRBJ2-1; a weak D match, TRBD2 (5 bases). V was clipped by 3 bases and J by 5 bases, with 11 bases between them. The germline CDR1 and CDR2 sequences are DFQATT and SNEGSKA (reference sequence). This CDR3 contains 13 residues.

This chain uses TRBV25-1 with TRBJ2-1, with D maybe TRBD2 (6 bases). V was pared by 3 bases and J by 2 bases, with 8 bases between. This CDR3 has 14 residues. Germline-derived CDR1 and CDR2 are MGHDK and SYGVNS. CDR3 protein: CASSDTGAYNEQFF. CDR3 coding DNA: TGTGCCAGCAGTGATACGGGGGCCTACAATGAGCAGTTCTTC. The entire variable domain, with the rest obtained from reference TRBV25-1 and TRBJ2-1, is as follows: EADIYQTPRYLVIGTGKKITLECSQTMGHDKMYWYQQDPGMELHLIHYSYGVNSTEKGDLSSESTVSRIRTEHFPLTLESARPSHTSQYLCASSDTGAYNEQFFGPGTRLTVL.

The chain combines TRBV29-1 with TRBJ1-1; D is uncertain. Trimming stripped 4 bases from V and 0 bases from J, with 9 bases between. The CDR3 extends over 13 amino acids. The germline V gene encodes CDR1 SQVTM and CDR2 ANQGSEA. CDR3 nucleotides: TGCAGCGTTGTAGTTAGCCTGAACACTGAAGCTTTCTTT. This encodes CSVVVSLNTEAFF.

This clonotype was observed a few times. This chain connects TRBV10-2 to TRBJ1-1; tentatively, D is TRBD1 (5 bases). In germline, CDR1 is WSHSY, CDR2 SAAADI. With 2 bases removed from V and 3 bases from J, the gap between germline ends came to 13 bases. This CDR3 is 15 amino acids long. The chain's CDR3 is CASSEPLRGHTEAFF. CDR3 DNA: TGCGCCAGCAGTGAGCCACTAAGGGGTCACACTGAAGCTTTCTTT.

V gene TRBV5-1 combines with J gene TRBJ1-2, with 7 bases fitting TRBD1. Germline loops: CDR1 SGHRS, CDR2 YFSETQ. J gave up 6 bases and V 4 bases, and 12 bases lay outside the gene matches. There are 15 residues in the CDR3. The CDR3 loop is CASSPAQGVGDGYTF. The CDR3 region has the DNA TGCGCCAGCAGCCCAGCCCAGGGGGTAGGGGATGGCTACACCTTC.

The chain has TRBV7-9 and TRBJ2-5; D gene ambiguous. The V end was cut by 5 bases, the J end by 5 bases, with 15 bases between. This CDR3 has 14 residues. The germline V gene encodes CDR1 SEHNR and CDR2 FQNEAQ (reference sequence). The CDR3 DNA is TGTGCCAGCAGCCCTCCCTTACCTGGGGAGACCCAGTACTTC. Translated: CASSPPLPGETQYF.

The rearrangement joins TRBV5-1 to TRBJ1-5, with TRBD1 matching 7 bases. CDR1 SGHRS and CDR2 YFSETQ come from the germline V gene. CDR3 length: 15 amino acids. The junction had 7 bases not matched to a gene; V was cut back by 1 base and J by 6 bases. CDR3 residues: CASSLKPGGAQPQHF. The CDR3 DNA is TGCGCCAGCAGCTTGAAGCCAGGGGGGGCTCAGCCCCAGCATTTT.

CDR3: CASSPSYRVRGANVLTF. CDR3 nucleotide sequence: TGTGCCAGCAGCCCCTCCTACAGGGTTCGCGGGGCCAACGTCCTGACTTTC. The J gene is TRBJ2-6, the V gene TRBV7-3, with D tentatively TRBD1 (6 bases). There are 17 residues in the CDR3. Germline CDR1 and CDR2: SGHTA and FQGTGA. The ends were cut back, 5 bases at V and 4 bases at J, with 18 bases in the middle.

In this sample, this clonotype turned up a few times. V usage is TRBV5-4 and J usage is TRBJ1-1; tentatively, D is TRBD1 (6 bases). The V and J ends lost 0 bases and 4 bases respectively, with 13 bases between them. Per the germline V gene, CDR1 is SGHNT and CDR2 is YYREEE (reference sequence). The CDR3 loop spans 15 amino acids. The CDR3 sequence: CASSLAGQFLTEAFF. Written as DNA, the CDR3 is TGTGCCAGCAGCTTGGCCGGACAGTTTCTCACTGAAGCTTTCTTT.

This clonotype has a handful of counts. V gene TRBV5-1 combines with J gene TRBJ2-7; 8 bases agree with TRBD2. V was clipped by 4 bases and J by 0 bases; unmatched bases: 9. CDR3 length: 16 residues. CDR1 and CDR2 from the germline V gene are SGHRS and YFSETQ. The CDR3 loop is CASSPAGGTLSYEQYF. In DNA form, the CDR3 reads TGCGCCAGCAGCCCCGCGGGGGGCACGCTCTCCTACGAGCAGTACTTC.

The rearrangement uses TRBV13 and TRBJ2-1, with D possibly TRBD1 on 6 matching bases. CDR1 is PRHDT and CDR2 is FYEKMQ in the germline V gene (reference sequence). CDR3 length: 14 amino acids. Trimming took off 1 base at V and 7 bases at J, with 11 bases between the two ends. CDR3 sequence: CASSLVDGQNEQFF. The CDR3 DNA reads TGTGCCAGCAGCTTAGTGGACGGACAGAATGAGCAGTTCTTC.

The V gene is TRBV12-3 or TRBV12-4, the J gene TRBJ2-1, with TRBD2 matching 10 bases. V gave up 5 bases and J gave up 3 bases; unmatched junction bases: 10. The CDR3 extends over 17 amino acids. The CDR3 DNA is TGTGCCAGCAGTCCGCAAAATCTAGCGGGAGACTACAATGAGCAGTTCTTC. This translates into CASSPQNLAGDYNEQFF.

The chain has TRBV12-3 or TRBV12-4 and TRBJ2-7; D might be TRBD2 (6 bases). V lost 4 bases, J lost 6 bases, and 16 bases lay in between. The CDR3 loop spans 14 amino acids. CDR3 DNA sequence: TGTGCCAGCAGTTACGGGAGCCCCCCCGGCGAGCAGTACTTC. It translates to CASSYGSPPGEQYF.

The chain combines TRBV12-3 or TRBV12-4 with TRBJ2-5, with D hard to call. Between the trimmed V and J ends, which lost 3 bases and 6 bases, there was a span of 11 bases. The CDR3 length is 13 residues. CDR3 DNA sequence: TGTGCCAGCAGTTTCATCTCAACGAAGACCCAGTACTTC. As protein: CASSFISTKTQYF.

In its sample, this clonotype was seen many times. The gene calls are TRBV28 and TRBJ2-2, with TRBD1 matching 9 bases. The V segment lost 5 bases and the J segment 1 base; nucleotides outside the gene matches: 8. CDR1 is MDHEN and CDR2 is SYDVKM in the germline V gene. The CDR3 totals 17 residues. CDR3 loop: CASSHRGTGWNTGELFF. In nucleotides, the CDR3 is TGTGCCAGCAGTCACCGGGGGACAGGGTGGAACACCGGGGAGCTGTTTTTT.

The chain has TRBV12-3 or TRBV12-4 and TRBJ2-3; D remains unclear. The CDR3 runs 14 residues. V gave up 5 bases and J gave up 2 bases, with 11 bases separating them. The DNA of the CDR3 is TGTGCCAGCAGTCGTCGTCAAATCACAGATACGCAGTATTTT. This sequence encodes CASSRRQITDTQYF.

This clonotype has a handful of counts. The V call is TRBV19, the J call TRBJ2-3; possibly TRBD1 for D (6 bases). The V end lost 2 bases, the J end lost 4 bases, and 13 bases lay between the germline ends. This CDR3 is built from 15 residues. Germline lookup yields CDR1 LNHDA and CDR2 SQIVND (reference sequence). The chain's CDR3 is CASSIQGSVADTQYF. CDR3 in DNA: TGTGCCAGTAGTATACAGGGGTCAGTTGCAGATACGCAGTATTTT.

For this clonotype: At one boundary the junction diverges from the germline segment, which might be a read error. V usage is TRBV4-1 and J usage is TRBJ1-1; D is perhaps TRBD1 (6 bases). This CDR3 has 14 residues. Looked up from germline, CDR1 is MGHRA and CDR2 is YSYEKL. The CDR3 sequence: CSSRDLGGLTEAFF. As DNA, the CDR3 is TGCTCCAGCAGGGACCTCGGGGGGCTCACTGAAGCTTTCTTT.

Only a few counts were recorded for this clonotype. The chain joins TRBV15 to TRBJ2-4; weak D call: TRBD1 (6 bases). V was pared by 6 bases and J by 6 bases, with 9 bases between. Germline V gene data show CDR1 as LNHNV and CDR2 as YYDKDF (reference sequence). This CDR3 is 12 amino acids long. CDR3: CATRDSLNIQYF. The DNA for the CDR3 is TGTGCCACCAGGGACAGTTTAAACATTCAGTACTTC.

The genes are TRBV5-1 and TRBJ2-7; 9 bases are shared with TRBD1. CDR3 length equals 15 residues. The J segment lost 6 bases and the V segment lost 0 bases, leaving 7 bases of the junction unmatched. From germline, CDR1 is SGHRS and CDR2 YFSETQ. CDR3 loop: CASSLAGTGTSEQYF. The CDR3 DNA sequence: TGCGCCAGCAGCTTGGCCGGGACAGGGACGTCCGAGCAGTACTTC.

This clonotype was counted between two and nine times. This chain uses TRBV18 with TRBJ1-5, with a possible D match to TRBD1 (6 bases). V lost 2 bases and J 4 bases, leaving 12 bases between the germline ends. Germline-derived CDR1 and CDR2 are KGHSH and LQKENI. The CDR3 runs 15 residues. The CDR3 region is CASSPSTGGNQPQHF. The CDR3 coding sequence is TGTGCCAGCTCACCATCGACAGGTGGGAATCAGCCCCAGCATTTT. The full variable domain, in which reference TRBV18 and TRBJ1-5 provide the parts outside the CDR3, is NAGVMQNPRHLVRRRGQEARLRCSPMKGHSHVYWYRQLPEEGLKFMVYLQKENIIDESGMPKERFSAEFPKEGPSILRIQQVVRGDSAAYFCASSPSTGGNQPQHFGDGTRLSIL.

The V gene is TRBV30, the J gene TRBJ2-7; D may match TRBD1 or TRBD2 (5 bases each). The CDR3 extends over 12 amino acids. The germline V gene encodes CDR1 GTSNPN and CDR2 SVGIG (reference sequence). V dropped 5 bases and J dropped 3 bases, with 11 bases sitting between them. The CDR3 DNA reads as TGTGCCTGGGACGGGGACGGCTACGAGCAGTACTTC. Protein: CAWDGDGYEQYF.

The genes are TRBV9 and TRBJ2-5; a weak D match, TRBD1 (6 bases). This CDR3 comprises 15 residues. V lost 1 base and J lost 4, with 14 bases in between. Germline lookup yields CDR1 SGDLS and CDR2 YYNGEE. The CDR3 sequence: CASSVQGRWSETQYF. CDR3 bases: TGTGCCAGCAGCGTACAGGGGCGTTGGTCAGAGACCCAGTACTTC.

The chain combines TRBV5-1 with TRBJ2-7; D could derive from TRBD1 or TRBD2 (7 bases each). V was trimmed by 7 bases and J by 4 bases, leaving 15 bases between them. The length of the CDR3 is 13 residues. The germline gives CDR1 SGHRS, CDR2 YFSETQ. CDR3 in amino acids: CASQRQGGYEQYF. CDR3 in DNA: TGCGCCAGCCAACGACAGGGAGGGTACGAGCAGTACTTC.

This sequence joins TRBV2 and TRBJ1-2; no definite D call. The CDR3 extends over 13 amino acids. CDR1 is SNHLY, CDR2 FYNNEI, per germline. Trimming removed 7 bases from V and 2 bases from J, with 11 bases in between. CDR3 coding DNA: TGTGCCAGCACTGAGATGGGGAACTATGGCTACACCTTC. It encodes CASTEMGNYGYTF.

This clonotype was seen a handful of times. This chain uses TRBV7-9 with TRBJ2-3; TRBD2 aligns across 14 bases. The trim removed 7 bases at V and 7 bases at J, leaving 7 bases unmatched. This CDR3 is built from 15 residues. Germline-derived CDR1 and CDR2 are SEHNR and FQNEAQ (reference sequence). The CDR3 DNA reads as TGTGCCAGCACCCTGGGGACTAGCGGGAGCAATACGCAGTATTTT. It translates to CASTLGTSGSNTQYF.

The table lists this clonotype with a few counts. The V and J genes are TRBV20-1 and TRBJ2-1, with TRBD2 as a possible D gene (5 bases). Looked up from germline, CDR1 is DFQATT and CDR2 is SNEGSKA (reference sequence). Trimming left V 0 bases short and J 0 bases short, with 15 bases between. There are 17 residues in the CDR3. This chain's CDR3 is CSARETSYAGSYNEQFF. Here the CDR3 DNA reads TGCAGTGCTAGAGAAACTAGTTATGCGGGCTCCTACAATGAGCAGTTCTTC.

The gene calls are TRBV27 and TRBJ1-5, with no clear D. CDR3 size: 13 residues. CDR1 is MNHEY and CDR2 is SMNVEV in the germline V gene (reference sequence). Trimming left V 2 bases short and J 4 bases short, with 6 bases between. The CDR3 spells CASSLERNQPQHF. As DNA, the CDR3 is TGTGCCAGCAGTTTAGAAAGGAATCAGCCCCAGCATTTT.

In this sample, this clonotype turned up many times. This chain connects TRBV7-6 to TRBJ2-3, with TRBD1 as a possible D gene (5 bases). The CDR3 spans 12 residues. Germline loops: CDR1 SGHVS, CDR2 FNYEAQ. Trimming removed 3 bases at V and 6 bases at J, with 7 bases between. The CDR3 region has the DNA TGTGCCAGCAGCTTCAAGGGGGATACGCAGTATTTT. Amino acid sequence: CASSFKGDTQYF.

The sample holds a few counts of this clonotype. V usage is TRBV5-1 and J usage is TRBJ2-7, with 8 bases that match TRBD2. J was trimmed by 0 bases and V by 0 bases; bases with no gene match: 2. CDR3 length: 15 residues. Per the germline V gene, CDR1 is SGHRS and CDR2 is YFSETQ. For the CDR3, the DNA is TGCGCCAGCAGCTTGGGTAGCGGGGACTCCTACGAGCAGTACTTC. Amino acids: CASSLGSGDSYEQYF.

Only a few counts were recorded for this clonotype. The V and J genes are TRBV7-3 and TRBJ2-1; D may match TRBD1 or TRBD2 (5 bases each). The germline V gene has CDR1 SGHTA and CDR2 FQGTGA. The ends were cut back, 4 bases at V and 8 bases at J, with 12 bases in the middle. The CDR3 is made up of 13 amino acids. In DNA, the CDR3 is TGTGCCAGCAGCTCACTACTGGGGGATGAGCAGTTCTTC. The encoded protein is CASSSLLGDEQFF. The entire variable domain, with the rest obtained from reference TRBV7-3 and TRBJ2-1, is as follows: GAGVSQTPSNKVTEKGKYVELRCDPISGHTALYWYRQSLGQGPEFLIYFQGTGAADDSGLPNDRFFAVRPEGSVSTLKIQRTERGDSAVYLCASSSLLGDEQFFGPGTRLTVL.

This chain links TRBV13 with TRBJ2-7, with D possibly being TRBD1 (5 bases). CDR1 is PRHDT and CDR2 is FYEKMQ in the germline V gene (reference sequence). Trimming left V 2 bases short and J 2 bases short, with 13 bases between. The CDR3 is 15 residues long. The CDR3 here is CASSLSRGPTYEQYF. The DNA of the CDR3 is TGTGCCAGCAGCTTATCAAGGGGCCCTACCTACGAGCAGTACTTC.